This TCR beta chain was observed in a study of T-cell memory formation after mild COVID-19. General study results and limits: Day 15 to 85 contractors were CD4/CD8 balanced; later expanders leaned CD4+. Memory sampled before infection contained some responding clones, suggesting cross-reactive memory joined.

V lost 0 bases and J 1 base, leaving 4 bases between the germline ends. CDR1 and CDR2 (germline): SGHTA, FQGNSA. This CDR3 is built from 14 residues. 5'RACE primed from the constant segment yielded TCR alpha and TCR beta cDNA libraries bearing sample barcodes and UMIs. TCRdb redid the calling of the 5' RACE reads with MiXCR, one entry per CDR3 protein. The sample lists about 250,000 distinct CDR3 sequences, roughly 14% occurring once. Remarks on this clonotype: Its antigen is currently unknown.

This TCR was sampled from an adult woman who had mild COVID-19 (a few samples of this study predate the infection). Cell type and time point are not known. V and J are TRBV7-2 and TRBJ1-5; D gene unclear. Sequencing used PBMCs or a T cell subset sorted from them (not recorded which). The CDR3 here is CASSLAPSNQPQHF. As DNA, the CDR3 is TGTGCCAGCAGCTTAGCACCGAGCAATCAGCCCCAGCATTTT.